Listed below are T cell receptor beta chains from one sample, sequenced in a study of post-analysis software for immune sequencing data. Using its own MiXCR run on the PCR reads, TCRdb lists one record per CDR3 protein. The sample has about 800,000 distinct CDR3 sequences; 25% to 30% are singletons. The sample was blood. These receptors all come from a girl aged 10 to 17 with multiple sclerosis. Each CDR3 is given without its conserved first and last residue. D genes are given only for firm matches. Clone size is given for some rows only: seen once, a few or many times, or a class if the clone is expanded.

J	D	V	size	CDR3
TRBJ1-2	TRBD1	TRBV20-1	.	SARDYRGVHYGCT
TRBJ2-3	TRBD2	TRBV28	few	ASSRAGADTQY
TRBJ2-7	.	TRBV11-2	.	ASGLYEQY
TRBJ2-1	TRBD2	TRBV15	.	ATARESSYNEQF
TRBJ2-3	.	TRBV14	.	ASSPHLPDTQY
TRBJ1-2	.	TRBV20-1	.	SALLGTGYT
TRBJ1-2	.	TRBV29-1	many	SGISMGGSNYGYT
TRBJ2-1	TRBD2	TRBV5-6	.	ASSSVTSGRFYEQF
TRBJ2-1	.	TRBV5-1	few	ASSPGAGRTQSYNEQF
TRBJ2-2	.	TRBV12-3/TRBV12-4	.	ASSLYRGRHTGELF
TRBJ2-3	.	TRBV24-1	few	ATSDIAVLSTDTQY
TRBJ2-1	.	TRBV5-1	.	ASSPRTNPGQV
TRBJ2-6	TRBD1	TRBV20-1	.	SARATGAGANVLT
TRBJ2-7	.	TRBV20-1	.	SARYSSDEQY
TRBJ1-6	TRBD1	TRBV4-3	many	ASSPGQGNSPLH
TRBJ2-7	.	TRBV10-3	few	AISGTGTTYEQY
TRBJ2-7	.	TRBV27	.	ASGNRAYEQY
TRBJ2-5	.	TRBV6-6	many	ASTQGQGQETQY
TRBJ2-5	.	TRBV4-3	.	ASSQDRVETQY
TRBJ2-3	TRBD1	TRBV18	.	ASSPRQGAADTQY
TRBJ1-6	.	TRBV4-3	.	ASSLRDSPLY
TRBJ2-7	.	TRBV7-2	.	ASSPTGDYLSEQY
TRBJ1-1	TRBD1	TRBV12-3/TRBV12-4	few	ASSLAQQGGNTEAF
TRBJ2-1	TRBD2	TRBV4-3	.	ASSYRSGRMDEQF
TRBJ1-1	.	TRBV2	.	ASSEQTGRLSTEAF
TRBJ2-3	.	TRBV29-1	.	SVASGAPTDTQY
TRBJ2-2	.	TRBV7-2	few	ASSRTVSTGELF
TRBJ1-1	TRBD1	TRBV6-6	.	ASSYRGTGLNTEAF
TRBJ2-3	TRBD2	TRBV20-1	few	SASFGGRGADTQY
TRBJ2-1	.	TRBV27	many	ASSSWTNNEQF